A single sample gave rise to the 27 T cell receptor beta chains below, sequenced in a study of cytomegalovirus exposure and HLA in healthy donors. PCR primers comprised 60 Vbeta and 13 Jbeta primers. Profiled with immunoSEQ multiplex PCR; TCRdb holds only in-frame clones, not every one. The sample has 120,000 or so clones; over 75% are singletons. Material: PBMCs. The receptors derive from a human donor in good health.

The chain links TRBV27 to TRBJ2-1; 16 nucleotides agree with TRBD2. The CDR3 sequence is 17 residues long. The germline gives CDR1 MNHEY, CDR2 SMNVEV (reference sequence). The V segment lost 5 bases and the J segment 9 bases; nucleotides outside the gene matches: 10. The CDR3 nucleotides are TGTGCCAGCAGTCTCGGGACTAGCGGGAGGGCCGGGAGTGAGCAGTTCTTC. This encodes CASSLGTSGRAGSEQFF.

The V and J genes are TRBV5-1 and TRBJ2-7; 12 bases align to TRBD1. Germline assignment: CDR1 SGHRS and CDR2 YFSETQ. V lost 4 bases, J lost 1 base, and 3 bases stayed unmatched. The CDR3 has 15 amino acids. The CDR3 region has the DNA TGCGCCAGCAGCCCGGGACAGGGGGCGTCCTACGAGCAGTACTTC. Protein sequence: CASSPGQGASYEQYF.

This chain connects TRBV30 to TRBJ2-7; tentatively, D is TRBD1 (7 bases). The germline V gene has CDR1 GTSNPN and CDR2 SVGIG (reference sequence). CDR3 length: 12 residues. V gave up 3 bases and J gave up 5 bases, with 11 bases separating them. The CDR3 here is CAWSGGGNEQYF. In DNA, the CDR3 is TGTGCCTGGAGCGGAGGGGGCAACGAGCAGTACTTC. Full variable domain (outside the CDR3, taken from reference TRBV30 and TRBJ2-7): SQTIHQWPATLVQPVGSPLSLECTVEGTSNPNLYWYRQAAGRGLQLLFYSVGIGQISSEVPQNLSASRPQDRQFILSSKKLLLSDSGFYLCAWSGGGNEQYFGPGTRLTVT.

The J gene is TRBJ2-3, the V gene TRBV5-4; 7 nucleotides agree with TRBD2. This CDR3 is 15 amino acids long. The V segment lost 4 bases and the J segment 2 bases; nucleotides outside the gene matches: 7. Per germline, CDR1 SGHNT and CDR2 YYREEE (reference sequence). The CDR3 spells CASSVTSRYTDTQYF. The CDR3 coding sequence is TGTGCCAGCAGCGTGACTAGCAGATACACAGATACGCAGTATTTT.

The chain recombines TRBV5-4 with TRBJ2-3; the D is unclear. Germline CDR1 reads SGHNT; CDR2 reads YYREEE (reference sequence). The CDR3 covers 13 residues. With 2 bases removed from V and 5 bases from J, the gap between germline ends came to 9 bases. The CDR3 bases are TGTGCCAGCAGCTTATCTGGAGAAGATACGCAGTATTTT. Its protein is CASSLSGEDTQYF. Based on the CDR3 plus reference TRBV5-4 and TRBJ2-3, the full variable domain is ETGVTQSPTHLIKTRGQQVTLRCSSQSGHNTVSWYQQALGQGPQFIFQYYREEENGRGNFPPRFSGLQFPNYSSELNVNALELDDSALYLCASSLSGEDTQYFGPGTRLTVL.

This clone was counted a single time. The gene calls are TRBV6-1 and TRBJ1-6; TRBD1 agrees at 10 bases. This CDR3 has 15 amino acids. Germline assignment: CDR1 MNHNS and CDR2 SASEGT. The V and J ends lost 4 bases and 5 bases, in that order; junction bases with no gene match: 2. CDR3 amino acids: CASSGDRGNNSPLHF. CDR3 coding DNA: TGTGCCAGCAGTGGGGACAGGGGTAATAATTCACCCCTCCACTTT.

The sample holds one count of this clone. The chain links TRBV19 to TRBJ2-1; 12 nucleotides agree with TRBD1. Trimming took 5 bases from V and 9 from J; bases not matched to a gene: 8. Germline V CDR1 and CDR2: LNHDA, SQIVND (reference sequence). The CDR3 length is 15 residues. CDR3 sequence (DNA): TGTGCCAGTAGTTCAGTGGGACAGGGGGCTGTTGAGCAGTTCTTC. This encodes CASSSVGQGAVEQFF.

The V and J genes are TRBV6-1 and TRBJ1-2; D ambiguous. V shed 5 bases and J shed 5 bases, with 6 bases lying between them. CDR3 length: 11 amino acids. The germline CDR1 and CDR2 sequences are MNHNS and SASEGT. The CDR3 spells CASSSLYGYTF. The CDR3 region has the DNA TGTGCCAGCAGTTCCCTATATGGCTACACCTTC.

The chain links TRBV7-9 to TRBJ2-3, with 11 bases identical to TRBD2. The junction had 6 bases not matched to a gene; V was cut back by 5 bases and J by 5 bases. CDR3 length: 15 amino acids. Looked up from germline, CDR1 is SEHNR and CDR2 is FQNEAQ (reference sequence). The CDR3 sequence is CASSPSGRMGDTQYF. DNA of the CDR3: TGTGCCAGCAGCCCTAGCGGGAGGATGGGAGATACGCAGTATTTT.

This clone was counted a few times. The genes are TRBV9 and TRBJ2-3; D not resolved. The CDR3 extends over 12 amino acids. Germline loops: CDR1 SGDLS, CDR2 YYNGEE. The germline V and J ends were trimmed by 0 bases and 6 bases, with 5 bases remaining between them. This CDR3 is CASSVVPDTQYF. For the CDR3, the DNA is TGTGCCAGCAGCGTAGTTCCGGATACGCAGTATTTT.

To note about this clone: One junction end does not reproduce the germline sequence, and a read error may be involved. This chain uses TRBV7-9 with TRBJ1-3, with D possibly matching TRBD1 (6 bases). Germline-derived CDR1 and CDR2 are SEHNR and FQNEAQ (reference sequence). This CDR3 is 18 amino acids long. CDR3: CSSSLVGALTGSGNTIYF. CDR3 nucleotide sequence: TGTTCCAGCAGCTTAGTTGGTGCCCTGACAGGCTCTGGAAACACCATATATTTT. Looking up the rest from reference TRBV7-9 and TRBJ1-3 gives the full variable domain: DTGVSQNPRHKITKRGQNVTFRCDPISEHNRLYWYRQTLGQGPEFLTYFQNEAQLEKSRLLSDRFSAERPKGSFSTLEIQRTEQGDSAMYLCSSSLVGALTGSGNTIYFGEGSWLTVV.

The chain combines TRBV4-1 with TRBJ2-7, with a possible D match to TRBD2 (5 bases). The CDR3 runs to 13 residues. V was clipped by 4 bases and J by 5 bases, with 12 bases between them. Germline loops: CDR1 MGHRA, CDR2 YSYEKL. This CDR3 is CASSPTGNHEQYF. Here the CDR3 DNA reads TGCGCCAGCAGCCCGACCGGGAACCACGAGCAGTACTTC.

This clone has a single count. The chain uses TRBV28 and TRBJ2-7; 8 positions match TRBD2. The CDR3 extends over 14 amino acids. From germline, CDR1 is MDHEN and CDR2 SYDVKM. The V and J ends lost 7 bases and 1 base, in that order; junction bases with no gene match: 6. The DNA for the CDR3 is TGTGCCAGCATTCTGGCTAGCGGGTCCTACGAGCAGTACTTC. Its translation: CASILASGSYEQYF. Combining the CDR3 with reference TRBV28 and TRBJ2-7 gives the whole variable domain DVKVTQSSRYLVKRTGEKVFLECVQDMDHENMFWYRQDPGLGLRLIYFSYDVKMKEKGDIPEGYSVSREKKERFSLILESASTNQTSMYLCASILASGSYEQYFGPGTRLTVT.

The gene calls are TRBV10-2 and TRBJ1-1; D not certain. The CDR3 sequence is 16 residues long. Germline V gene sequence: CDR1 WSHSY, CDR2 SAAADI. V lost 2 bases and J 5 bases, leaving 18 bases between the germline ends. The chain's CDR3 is CASSEDRPTRGTEAFF. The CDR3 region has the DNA TGCGCCAGCAGTGAGGACCGGCCCACCCGCGGGACTGAAGCTTTCTTT.

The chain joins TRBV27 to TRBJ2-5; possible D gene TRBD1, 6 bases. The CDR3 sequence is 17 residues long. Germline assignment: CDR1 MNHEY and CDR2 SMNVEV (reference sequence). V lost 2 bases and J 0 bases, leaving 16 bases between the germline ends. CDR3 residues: CASSLDRDRLNQETQYF. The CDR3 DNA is TGTGCCAGCAGTTTAGACCGCGACAGGCTTAACCAAGAGACCCAGTACTTC.

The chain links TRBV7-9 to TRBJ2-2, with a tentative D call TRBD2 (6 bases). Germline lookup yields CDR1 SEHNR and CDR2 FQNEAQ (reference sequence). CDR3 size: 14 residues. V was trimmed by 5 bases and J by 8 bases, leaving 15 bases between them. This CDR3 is CASSRLARVGELFF. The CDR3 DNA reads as TGTGCCAGCAGCCGTCTAGCGAGGGTAGGGGAGCTGTTTTTT.

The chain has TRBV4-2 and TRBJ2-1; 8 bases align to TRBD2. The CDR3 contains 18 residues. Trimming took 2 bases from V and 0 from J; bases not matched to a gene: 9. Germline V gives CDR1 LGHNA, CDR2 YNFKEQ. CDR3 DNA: TGTGCCAGCAGCCAACAGCGGGGAACTAGCGGCTCCTACAATGAGCAGTTCTTC. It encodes CASSQQRGTSGSYNEQFF.

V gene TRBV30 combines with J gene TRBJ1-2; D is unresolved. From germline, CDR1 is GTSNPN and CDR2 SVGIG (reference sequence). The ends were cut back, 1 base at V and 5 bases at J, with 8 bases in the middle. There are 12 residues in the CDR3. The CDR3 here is CAWSGRVYGYTF. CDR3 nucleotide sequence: TGTGCCTGGAGTGGGAGGGTTTATGGCTACACCTTC. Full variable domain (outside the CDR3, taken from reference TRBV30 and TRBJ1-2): SQTIHQWPATLVQPVGSPLSLECTVEGTSNPNLYWYRQAAGRGLQLLFYSVGIGQISSEVPQNLSASRPQDRQFILSSKKLLLSDSGFYLCAWSGRVYGYTFGSGTRLTVV.

As DNA, the CDR3 is TGCGCCAGCAGCAATCCGGACAGGAGGAACACTGAAGCTTTCTTT. Protein sequence: CASSNPDRRNTEAFF. The gene calls are TRBV5-1 and TRBJ1-1; 7 positions match TRBD1. V lost 4 bases and J lost 1; bases outside the gene matches: 7. The germline V gene has CDR1 SGHRS and CDR2 YFSETQ. The CDR3 is made up of 15 amino acids.

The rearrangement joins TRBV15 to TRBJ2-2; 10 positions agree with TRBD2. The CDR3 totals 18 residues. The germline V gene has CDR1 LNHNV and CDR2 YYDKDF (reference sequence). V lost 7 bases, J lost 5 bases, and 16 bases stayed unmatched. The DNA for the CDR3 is TGTGCCACCACACCCCGTCCCGGGACTAGCGTCTATACCGGGGAGCTGTTTTTT. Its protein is CATTPRPGTSVYTGELFF.

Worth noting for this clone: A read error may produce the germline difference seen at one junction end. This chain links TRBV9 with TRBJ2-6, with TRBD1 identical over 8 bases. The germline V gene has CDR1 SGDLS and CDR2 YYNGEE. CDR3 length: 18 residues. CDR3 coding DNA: TGTGCCAGCAGCGTAGCAGGACAGGGACGCTCTGAGGCCAACGTCCTGACTTTC. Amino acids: CASSVAGQGRSEANVLTF.

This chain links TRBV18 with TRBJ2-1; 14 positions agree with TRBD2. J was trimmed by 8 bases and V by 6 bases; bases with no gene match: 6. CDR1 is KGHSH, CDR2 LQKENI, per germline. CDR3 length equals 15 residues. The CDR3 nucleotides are TGTGCCAGCTCGGTGACTAGCGGGAGGGCAGATGAGCAGTTCTTC. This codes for CASSVTSGRADEQFF.

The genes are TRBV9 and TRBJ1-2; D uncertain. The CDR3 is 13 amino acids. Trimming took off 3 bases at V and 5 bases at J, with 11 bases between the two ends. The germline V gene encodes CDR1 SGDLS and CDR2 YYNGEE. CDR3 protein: CASSERVGYGYTF. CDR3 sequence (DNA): TGTGCCAGCAGCGAGAGGGTGGGTTATGGCTACACCTTC. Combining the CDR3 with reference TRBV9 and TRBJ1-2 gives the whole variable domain DSGVTQTPKHLITATGQRVTLRCSPRSGDLSVYWYQQSLDQGLQFLIQYYNGEERAKGNILERFSAQQFPDLHSELNLSSLELGDSALYFCASSERVGYGYTFGSGTRLTVV.

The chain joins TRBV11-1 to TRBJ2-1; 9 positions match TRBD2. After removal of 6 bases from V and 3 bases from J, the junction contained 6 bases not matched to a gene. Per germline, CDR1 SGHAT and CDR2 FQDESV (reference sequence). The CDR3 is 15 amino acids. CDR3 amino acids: CASRRGLANYNEQFF. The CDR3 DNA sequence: TGTGCCAGCAGACGGGGACTAGCCAACTACAATGAGCAGTTCTTC.

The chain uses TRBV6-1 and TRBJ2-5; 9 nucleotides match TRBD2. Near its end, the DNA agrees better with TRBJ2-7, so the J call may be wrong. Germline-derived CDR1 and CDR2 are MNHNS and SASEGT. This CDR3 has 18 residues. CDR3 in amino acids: CASSEDVRAGGGPYEQYF. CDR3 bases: TGTGCCAGCAGTGAAGATGTGAGGGCGGGAGGGGGACCCTACGAGCAGTACTTC.

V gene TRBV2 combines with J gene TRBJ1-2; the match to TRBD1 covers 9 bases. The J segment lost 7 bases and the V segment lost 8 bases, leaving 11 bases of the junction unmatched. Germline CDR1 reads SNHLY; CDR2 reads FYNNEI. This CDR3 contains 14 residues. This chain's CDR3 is CASVPGQGFTGYTF. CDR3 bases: TGTGCCAGCGTCCCGGGACAGGGTTTCACTGGCTACACCTTC.

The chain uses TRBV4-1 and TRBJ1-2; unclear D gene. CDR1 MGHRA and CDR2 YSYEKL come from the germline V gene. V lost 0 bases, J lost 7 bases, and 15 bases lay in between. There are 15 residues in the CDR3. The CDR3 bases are TGCGCCAGCAGCCAAGAATTAGGACGGGAACGTGGCTACACCTTC. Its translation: CASSQELGRERGYTF.